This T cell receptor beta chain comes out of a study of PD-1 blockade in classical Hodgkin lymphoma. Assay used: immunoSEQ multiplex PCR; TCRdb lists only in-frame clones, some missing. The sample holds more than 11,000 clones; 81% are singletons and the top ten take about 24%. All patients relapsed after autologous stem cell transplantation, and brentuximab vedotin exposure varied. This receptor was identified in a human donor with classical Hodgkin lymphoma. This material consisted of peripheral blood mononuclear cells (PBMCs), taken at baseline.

CDR3 sequence (DNA): TGTGCCAGCAGTTCCCCCAGCGGGGCTGGCGAGCAGTACTTC. Translated: CASSSPSGAGEQYF. The chain is built from TRBV6-1 and TRBJ2-7, with 7 positions matching TRBD2. The V segment lost 5 bases and the J segment 6 bases; nucleotides outside the gene matches: 10. Germline assignment: CDR1 MNHNS and CDR2 SASEGT. CDR3 length equals 14 residues.